Presented here are 21 T cell receptor beta chains from one specimen sequenced in a study of blood T cells in healthy people across ages. It was with a sample-barcoded 5' primer and a J-beta primer mix that a second PCR of roughly 7 to 12 cycles was run. TCRdb itself ran the 5' RACE reads through MiXCR, one entry per CDR3 protein. Here the sample spans some 1,500,000 distinct CDR3 sequences, approximately 42% being singletons. The specimen sequenced was blood. These receptors were collected from a woman aged 18-35 years in good health.

The rearrangement links TRBV6-5 to TRBJ1-2; no reliable D call. Trimming stripped 0 bases from V and 8 bases from J, with 16 bases between. Looked up from germline, CDR1 is MNHEY and CDR2 is SVGAGI. The CDR3 runs 15 residues. CDR3 sequence reads: CASSYSKSGDLGYTF. The CDR3 DNA reads TGTGCCAGCAGTTACTCGAAGTCCGGAGATTTAGGCTACACCTTC.

This clonotype was picked up a small number of times. The J gene is TRBJ2-3, the V gene TRBV9; TRBD2 agrees at 10 bases. CDR3 length: 14 residues. Trimming at V came to 5 bases and at J to 5 bases, leaving 5 bases not matched to a gene. Germline loops: CDR1 SGDLS, CDR2 YYNGEE. The CDR3 is CASSWTSGQDTQYF. CDR3 bases: TGTGCCAGCAGTTGGACTAGCGGTCAAGATACGCAGTATTTT.

The chain employs TRBV7-9 and TRBJ2-1; 9 bases fit TRBD2. CDR1 is SEHNR and CDR2 is FQNEAQ in the germline V gene (reference sequence). J gave up 6 bases and V 2 bases, and 8 bases lay outside the gene matches. The CDR3 covers 16 residues. The CDR3 loop reads CASSLWDSGSSNEQFF. Here the CDR3 DNA reads TGTGCCAGCAGCTTATGGGATAGCGGGAGTTCCAATGAGCAGTTCTTC.

The V and J genes are TRBV5-1 and TRBJ2-1; 8 nucleotides agree with TRBD2. Germline V lookup: CDR1 SGHRS, CDR2 YFSETQ. Germline trimming cut 4 bases from V and 8 bases from J; bases unmatched to any gene: 11. This CDR3 is 15 amino acids long. CDR3 loop: CASSLTSASLDEQFF. The CDR3 DNA is TGCGCCAGCAGCCTGACTAGCGCCTCCCTCGATGAGCAGTTCTTC.

This clonotype has ten or more counts. The chain couples TRBV20-1 to TRBJ2-7; D is uncertain. The V end lost 5 bases, the J end lost 4 bases, and 9 bases lay between the germline ends. CDR1 and CDR2 (germline): DFQATT, SNEGSKA (reference sequence). CDR3 length: 11 amino acids. CDR3 DNA sequence: TGCAGTGCTCGCTTGGCGTACGAGCAGTACTTC. It is translated as CSARLAYEQYF.

This clonotype has a handful of counts. The rearrangement uses TRBV4-3 and TRBJ2-3; 7 nucleotides agree with TRBD1. V lost 1 base to trimming and J lost 2 bases; unmatched junction nucleotides: 3. Germline assignment: CDR1 LGHNA and CDR2 YSLEER. CDR3 length: 15 residues. The CDR3 is CASSQGQGFTDTQYF. The CDR3 DNA is TGCGCCAGCAGCCAAGGACAGGGATTCACAGATACGCAGTATTTT.

This clonotype was counted once. This sequence joins TRBV7-2 and TRBJ2-2; 9 bases align to TRBD1. Trimming cost V 4 bases and J 0 bases; bases outside gene matches: 3. The germline V gene encodes CDR1 SGHTA and CDR2 FQGNSA. The CDR3 spans 16 residues. Here the CDR3 reads CASSSTGGSNTGELFF. CDR3 coding DNA: TGTGCCAGCAGCTCTACAGGGGGCTCGAACACCGGGGAGCTGTTTTTT.

This clonotype has more than one count but fewer than ten. The chain carries TRBV9 and TRBJ2-4, with 7 nucleotides matching TRBD2. This CDR3 has 23 amino acids. J gave up 5 bases and V 3 bases, and 32 bases lay outside the gene matches. Germline CDR1 reads SGDLS; CDR2 reads YYNGEE. CDR3 in amino acids: CASSDPTGEQTASGDPAENIQYF. The CDR3 DNA reads as TGTGCCAGCAGCGACCCAACCGGGGAACAGACGGCTAGCGGTGACCCTGCGGAAAACATTCAGTACTTC.

The gene calls are TRBV11-2 and TRBJ1-2; 7 bases map to TRBD1. The CDR3 is 14 amino acids. In germline, CDR1 is SGHAT, CDR2 FQNNGV. Unmatched junction bases numbered 5, after V lost 6 bases and J lost 1 base. CDR3 in DNA: TGTGCCAGCAGATCGGACAGGCTTAACTATGGCTACACCTTC. This gives the protein CASRSDRLNYGYTF.

Only a few counts were recorded for this clonotype. This chain connects TRBV5-1 to TRBJ1-4, with D perhaps matching TRBD1 (5 bases). The CDR3 length is 14 residues. V was pared by 2 bases and J by 5 bases, with 10 bases between. In germline, CDR1 is SGHRS, CDR2 YFSETQ. The CDR3 protein is CASSLSPGNEKLFF. In nucleotides, the CDR3 is TGCGCCAGCAGCTTATCTCCAGGGAATGAAAAACTGTTTTTT. Together with reference TRBV5-1 and TRBJ1-4, the CDR3 gives the full variable domain: KAGVTQTPRYLIKTRGQQVTLSCSPISGHRSVSWYQQTPGQGLQFLFEYFSETQRNKGNFPGRFSGRQFSNSRSEMNVSTLELGDSALYLCASSLSPGNEKLFFGSGTQLSVL.

This clonotype was seen ten or more times. The J gene is TRBJ2-7, the V gene TRBV2; 10 positions agree with TRBD1. The junction had 3 bases not matched to a gene; V was cut back by 4 bases and J by 3 bases. The V gene's germline CDR1 is SNHLY and CDR2 FYNNEI. The CDR3 totals 14 residues. CDR3 sequence reads: CASSAGTGVYEQYF. The DNA for the CDR3 is TGTGCCAGCAGTGCCGGGACAGGGGTCTACGAGCAGTACTTC.

In its sample, this clonotype was seen once. The gene calls are TRBV7-2 and TRBJ1-5; a weak D match, TRBD1 (5 bases). Trimming stripped 1 base from V and 1 base from J, with 11 bases between. Per germline, CDR1 SGHTA and CDR2 FQGNSA. There are 16 residues in the CDR3. This CDR3 is CASSLGGMGSNQPQHF. The CDR3, as DNA: TGTGCCAGCAGCTTAGGGGGGATGGGAAGCAATCAGCCCCAGCATTTT.

This clonotype was observed at least ten times. The chain carries TRBV10-3 and TRBJ2-3; a possible D gene is TRBD1 (6 bases). CDR1 and CDR2 from the germline V gene are ENHRY and SYGVKD. This CDR3 spans 14 amino acids. The V and J ends lost 6 bases and 1 base respectively, with 11 bases between them. CDR3 sequence: CAIRAGVGTDTQYF. CDR3 nucleotides: TGTGCCATCAGGGCAGGGGTAGGCACAGATACGCAGTATTTT.

The chain recombines TRBV10-3 with TRBJ2-1; 8 bases fit TRBD2. The J call could be wrong; TRBJ2-7 is a better fit for the DNA end. Germline CDR1 and CDR2: ENHRY and SYGVKD. This CDR3 has 16 amino acids. CDR3 DNA sequence: TGTGCCATCAGTGAGTCGTTGGGACTAGGGAACAATGAGCAGTACTTC. Its translation is CAISESLGLGNNEQYF.

The table lists this clonotype with a few counts. This chain joins TRBV25-1 and TRBJ2-1; D is uncertain. CDR1 and CDR2 from the germline V gene are MGHDK and SYGVNS. The CDR3 has 14 amino acids. V was shortened by 0 bases and J by 10 bases, with 13 bases between the two germline ends. Here the CDR3 reads CASSEYDASREQFF. The DNA for the CDR3 is TGTGCCAGCAGTGAATACGACGCTTCGCGGGAGCAGTTCTTC.

The rearrangement uses TRBV4-2 and TRBJ2-3, with TRBD2 matching over 8 bases. Trimming cost V 3 bases and J 4 bases; bases outside gene matches: 6. Germline CDR1 LGHNA, CDR2 YNFKEQ. The CDR3 has 15 residues. The CDR3 here is CASSQVAGLSDTQYF. CDR3 in DNA: TGTGCCAGCAGCCAGGTAGCGGGGCTCTCAGATACGCAGTATTTT.

In the case of this clonotype: One junction end disagrees with the germline gene, perhaps due to a read error. V usage is TRBV12-3 or TRBV12-4 and J usage is TRBJ2-1; D uncertain. The CDR3 covers 12 residues. Here the CDR3 DNA reads TGTGCCAGCAGTTTATCCGACAATGGGCAGTTCTTC. Translation gives CASSLSDNGQFF.

A word on this clonotype: Its ends do not fully match the called genes, so a read error is possible. The rearrangement joins TRBV4-1 to TRBJ2-2; 9 bases are shared with TRBD1. In germline, CDR1 is MGHRA, CDR2 YSYEKL. The length of the CDR3 is 17 residues. CDR3 amino acids: CASTQTPDRGNTGELFF. The CDR3 DNA follows: TGCGCCAGCACCCAAACCCCGGACAGGGGAAACACCGGGGAGCTGTTTTTT.

This clonotype was counted only a few times. V gene TRBV9 combines with J gene TRBJ1-2; no clear D. Germline V CDR1 and CDR2: SGDLS, YYNGEE. The CDR3 runs 15 residues. Deletions cut 0 bases from V and 1 base from J, with 10 bases between. In nucleotides, the CDR3 is TGTGCCAGCAGCGTAGGGCAGGATCGTAACTATGGCTACACCTTC. This translates into CASSVGQDRNYGYTF.

The chain joins TRBV6-2 or TRBV6-3 to TRBJ1-5; tentatively, D is TRBD1 (5 bases). Germline values: CDR1 MNHEY, CDR2 SVGEGT. There are 18 residues in the CDR3. Trimming removed 7 bases at V and 0 bases at J, with 22 bases between. CDR3 nucleotide sequence: TGTGCCAGCAAAATTGGGGACCTAGTTTCTGATAGCAATCAGCCCCAGCATTTT. Residues: CASKIGDLVSDSNQPQHF.

The chain couples TRBV4-1 to TRBJ2-1; no clear D gene. V lost 2 bases and J lost 1, with 12 bases in between. There are 16 residues in the CDR3. Germline loops: CDR1 MGHRA, CDR2 YSYEKL. CDR3 region: CASSQLYSISYNEQFF. As DNA, the CDR3 is TGCGCCAGCAGCCAACTATACTCAATTTCCTACAATGAGCAGTTCTTC.